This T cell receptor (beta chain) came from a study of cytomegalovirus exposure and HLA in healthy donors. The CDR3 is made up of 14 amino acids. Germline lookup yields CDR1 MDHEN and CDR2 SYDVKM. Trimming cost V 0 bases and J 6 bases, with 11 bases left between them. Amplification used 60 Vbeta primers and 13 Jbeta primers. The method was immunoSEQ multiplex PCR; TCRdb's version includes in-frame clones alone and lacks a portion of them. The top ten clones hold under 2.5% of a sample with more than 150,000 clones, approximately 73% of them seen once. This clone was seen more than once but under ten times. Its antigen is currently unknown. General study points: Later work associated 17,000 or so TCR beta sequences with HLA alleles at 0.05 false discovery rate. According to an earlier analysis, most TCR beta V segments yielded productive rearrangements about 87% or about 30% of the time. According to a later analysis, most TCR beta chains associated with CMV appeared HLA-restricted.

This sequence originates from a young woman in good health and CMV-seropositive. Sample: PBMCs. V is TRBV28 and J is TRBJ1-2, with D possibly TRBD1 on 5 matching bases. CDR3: CASSLWGRGNGYTF. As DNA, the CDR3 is TGTGCCAGCAGTTTATGGGGAAGGGGAAATGGCTACACCTTC.